Following are 26 T cell receptor beta chains from one sample sequenced in a study of a mutant IDH1 vaccine in newly diagnosed glioma (dated by TCRdb to the early 2020s). The library was built by means of the immunoSEQ multiplex PCR assay. In TCRdb, the immuneACCESS table is reduced to in-frame sequences with V and J assigned. These tables do not hold every clone; where another copy was compared, an unresolved V gene accounts for under half, and the others remain unexplained. Recorded for this sample are tens of thousands of clones; roughly 79% of them occurred a single time. The ten largest clones represent about 5% of the sample. The time point label, as the study defines it: week 23, last vaccination. A 20-mer mutant IDH1 peptide at 300 micrograms in Montanide made up each vaccine dose, which was injected subcutaneously together with topical imiquimod. Their antigens are not known. This specimen consisted of PBMCs, obtained from a glioma patient whose treatment included an IDH1 peptide vaccine. Source of these receptors: a man between 35 and 55 years old with glioma.

The chain is built from TRBV5-4 and TRBJ2-5; 7 bases are shared with TRBD1. This CDR3 spans 14 amino acids. Trimming cost V 0 bases and J 4 bases; bases outside gene matches: 3. Germline CDR1 SGHNT, CDR2 YYREEE (reference sequence). The CDR3: CASSLGSGGETQYF. The CDR3 coding sequence is TGTGCCAGCAGCTTGGGTTCAGGGGGAGAGACCCAGTACTTC.

This clone was recorded only once. The chain carries TRBV5-1 and TRBJ2-5; TRBD1 aligns across 9 bases. This CDR3 spans 17 amino acids. J gave up 5 bases and V 0 bases, and 11 bases lay outside the gene matches. The germline V gene has CDR1 SGHRS and CDR2 YFSETQ. Written as DNA, the CDR3 is TGCGCCAGCAGCTTGGATTGGGGACAGGGACCGACGGAGACCCAGTACTTC. As protein: CASSLDWGQGPTETQYF.

The V gene is TRBV5-4, the J gene TRBJ2-1; D unresolved. The CDR3 spans 15 residues. Germline lookup yields CDR1 SGHNT and CDR2 YYREEE (reference sequence). V was clipped by 4 bases and J by 1 base, with 12 bases between them. CDR3 nucleotide sequence: TGTGCCAGCAGCCCTGCGACCGATTCCTACAATGAGCAGTTCTTC. Its translation is CASSPATDSYNEQFF.

The chain has TRBV6-1 and TRBJ1-3; 9 bases are shared with TRBD1. Trimming at V came to 9 bases and at J to 2 bases, leaving 8 bases not matched to a gene. This CDR3 contains 15 residues. Per the germline V gene, CDR1 is MNHNS and CDR2 is SASEGT. The CDR3, as DNA: TGTGCCAGTGAGGGGGGACAGGGACCTGGAAACACCATATATTTT. This codes for CASEGGQGPGNTIYF.

The chain joins TRBV5-6 to TRBJ2-5; the match to TRBD1 covers 7 bases. The J call may be in error: the DNA end matches TRBJ2-7 better. Germline CDR1 reads SGHDT; CDR2 reads YYEEEE. The CDR3 runs 14 residues. DNA of the CDR3: TGTGCCAGCAGCTTGGACAGGGGTCTGGGCGAGCAGTACTTC. This encodes CASSLDRGLGEQYF.

This clone is a singleton in its sample. This sequence joins TRBV7-2 and TRBJ1-1; D is unresolved. The CDR3 is 13 residues long. V was clipped by 5 bases and J by 1 base, with 8 bases between them. CDR1 SGHTA and CDR2 FQGNSA come from the germline V gene. This CDR3 reads CASSPHPNTEAFF. DNA for the CDR3: TGTGCCAGCAGCCCCCACCCGAACACTGAAGCTTTCTTT.

This rearrangement joins TRBV27 to TRBJ1-3; D is perhaps TRBD1 (5 bases). CDR1 and CDR2 (germline): MNHEY, SMNVEV (reference sequence). The CDR3 contains 13 residues. V was trimmed by 0 bases and J by 8 bases, leaving 8 bases between them. The CDR3 reads CASSLSKGHTIYF. The CDR3, as DNA: TGTGCCAGCAGTTTATCAAAGGGACACACCATATATTTT.

This clone was counted only a few times. The rearrangement uses TRBV4-1 and TRBJ1-1; D is unresolved. This CDR3 contains 13 residues. Germline V gene lookup returns CDR1 MGHRA and CDR2 YSYEKL. Deletions cut 6 bases from V and 1 base from J, with 9 bases between. CDR3 protein: CASRSRGNTEAFF. The CDR3 DNA reads as TGCGCCAGCAGAAGTCGGGGGAACACTGAAGCTTTCTTT.

The chain couples TRBV10-3 to TRBJ1-1; D is perhaps TRBD1 (6 bases). The CDR3 runs to 14 residues. Per germline, CDR1 ENHRY and CDR2 SYGVKD. Trimming removed 5 bases at V and 1 base at J, with 11 bases between. The CDR3 is CAISTNRENTEAFF. CDR3 nucleotide sequence: TGTGCCATCAGTACCAACAGGGAGAACACTGAAGCTTTCTTT.

The chain links TRBV28 to TRBJ1-5; no clear D gene. CDR1 is MDHEN, CDR2 SYDVKM, per germline. V was cut by 8 bases and J by 7 bases, with 12 bases left in between. This CDR3 has 12 residues. This CDR3 is CASGSGRQPQHF. The CDR3 DNA follows: TGTGCCAGCGGTTCCGGACGACAGCCCCAGCATTTT.

The V and J genes are TRBV19 and TRBJ2-1; TRBD1 might be the D (6 bases). The CDR3 contains 13 residues. The V gene's germline CDR1 is LNHDA and CDR2 SQIVND (reference sequence). V was trimmed by 6 bases and J by 7 bases, leaving 13 bases between them. CDR3 sequence: CASRPTGKNEQFF. CDR3 sequence (DNA): TGTGCCAGTAGACCAACAGGGAAAAATGAGCAGTTCTTC.

The count of this clone is one. This rearrangement joins TRBV10-3 to TRBJ1-2; D not resolved. The CDR3 spans 13 residues. The V gene lost 4 bases and the J gene lost 2 bases, with 8 bases spanning the gap. Germline loops: CDR1 ENHRY, CDR2 SYGVKD. The chain's CDR3 is CAISVEQNYGYTF. DNA of the CDR3: TGTGCCATCAGTGTTGAACAGAACTATGGCTACACCTTC.

The CDR3 is CAWSVGQGGEKLFF. CDR3 in DNA: TGTGCCTGGAGTGTAGGACAGGGCGGGGAAAAACTGTTTTTT. The chain recombines TRBV30 with TRBJ1-4, with 8 bases that match TRBD1. V lost 0 bases and J lost 8; bases outside the gene matches: 5. Germline V gene sequence: CDR1 GTSNPN, CDR2 SVGIG (reference sequence). The CDR3 is made up of 14 amino acids.

V and J are TRBV2 and TRBJ2-7; unclear D gene. From germline, CDR1 is SNHLY and CDR2 FYNNEI. V lost 4 bases, J lost 2 bases, and 3 bases lay in between. The CDR3 runs to 11 residues. CDR3 residues: CASSGTYEQYF. In DNA form, the CDR3 reads TGTGCCAGCAGTGGGACCTACGAGCAGTACTTC.

The gene calls are TRBV9 and TRBJ1-2; D possibly corresponds to TRBD1 (5 bases). The CDR3 runs to 14 residues. V was pared by 4 bases and J by 2 bases, with 12 bases between. Looked up from germline, CDR1 is SGDLS and CDR2 is YYNGEE. The CDR3, as DNA: TGTGCCAGCAGCCTAGGCAGGGCGAACTATGGCTACACCTTC. Residues: CASSLGRANYGYTF.

The chain is built from TRBV7-2 and TRBJ2-5, with 8 positions matching TRBD1. V shed 0 bases, J shed 6 bases, and the junction held 6 bases outside the gene matches. The CDR3 is 15 amino acids. Germline CDR1 SGHTA, CDR2 FQGNSA. This CDR3 is CASSLAGTGGKTQYF. Here the CDR3 DNA reads TGTGCCAGCAGCTTAGCGGGGACAGGCGGGAAGACCCAGTACTTC.

V and J are TRBV6-5 and TRBJ1-2; tentatively, D is TRBD1 (6 bases). Trimming cost V 5 bases and J 6 bases, with 19 bases left between them. Germline V gene lookup returns CDR1 MNHEY and CDR2 SVGAGI. The CDR3 consists of 15 residues. CDR3 sequence reads: CASSTPQQGSNGYTF. The CDR3 DNA is TGTGCCAGCAGTACCCCCCAACAGGGAAGTAATGGCTACACCTTC.

J is TRBJ2-1 and V is TRBV29-1; D is tentatively TRBD1 or TRBD2 (6 bases each). The V gene's germline CDR1 is SQVTM and CDR2 ANQGSEA. The V end was cut by 4 bases, the J end by 6 bases, with 16 bases between. The CDR3 has 14 amino acids. CDR3 sequence (DNA): TGCAGCGTTGGTGGGGGGCCCGACGCCAATGAGCAGTTCTTC. Its protein product is CSVGGGPDANEQFF.

The CDR3 nucleotides read TGCGCCAGCAGCCAAGATGCGGCAGGGGGCAGTGGTAACACTGAAGCTTTCTTT. Residues: CASSQDAAGGSGNTEAFF. The rearrangement uses TRBV4-3 and TRBJ1-1; 8 nucleotides match TRBD1. The CDR3 consists of 18 residues. Germline CDR1 and CDR2: LGHNA and YSLEER. After removal of 0 bases from V and 2 bases from J, the junction contained 11 bases not matched to a gene.

The chain recombines TRBV7-2 with TRBJ2-7; D might be TRBD1 (5 bases). CDR1 is SGHTA and CDR2 is FQGNSA in the germline V gene. V lost 0 bases, J lost 7 bases, and 13 bases lay in between. This CDR3 is 14 amino acids long. CDR3 sequence: CASSLALGAREQYF. DNA of the CDR3: TGTGCCAGCAGCTTAGCGCTAGGGGCAAGGGAGCAGTACTTC.

The V and J genes are TRBV2 and TRBJ1-4; 8 bases agree with TRBD1. The junction had 9 bases not matched to a gene; V was cut back by 6 bases and J by 15 bases. The CDR3 loop spans 12 amino acids. The germline V gene has CDR1 SNHLY and CDR2 FYNNEI. CDR3 amino acids: CASSDRTGRMFF. DNA of the CDR3: TGTGCCAGCAGCGACAGGACAGGGAGGATGTTTTTT.

The CDR3 protein is CASSPLDQPQHF. The CDR3 DNA follows: TGTGCCAGTAGCCCCCTCGATCAGCCCCAGCATTTT. This chain uses TRBV19 with TRBJ1-5; D is unresolved. Germline V gene sequence: CDR1 LNHDA, CDR2 SQIVND (reference sequence). The CDR3 has 12 amino acids. V dropped 6 bases and J dropped 5 bases, with 8 bases sitting between them.

The rearrangement uses TRBV7-2 and TRBJ2-7; 7 bases align to TRBD1. This CDR3 comprises 14 residues. Germline CDR1 is SGHTA and CDR2 is FQGNSA. V lost 1 base and J lost 2; bases outside the gene matches: 2. CDR3 in DNA: TGTGCCAGCAGCTTAGAACAGGGGACCTACGAGCAGTACTTC. Translated: CASSLEQGTYEQYF.

The chain carries TRBV19 and TRBJ2-4; D might be TRBD1 (6 bases). CDR3 length equals 17 residues. With 3 bases removed from V and 0 bases from J, the gap between germline ends came to 15 bases. Germline values: CDR1 LNHDA, CDR2 SQIVND (reference sequence). CDR3 loop: CASSIPGDTLAKNIQYF. CDR3 in DNA: TGTGCCAGTAGTATCCCCGGGGACACCCTAGCCAAAAACATTCAGTACTTC.

The chain has TRBV19 and TRBJ1-1; D is unresolved. The germline V gene has CDR1 LNHDA and CDR2 SQIVND (reference sequence). There are 13 residues in the CDR3. Between the trimmed V and J ends, which lost 0 bases and 3 bases, there was a span of 5 bases. This CDR3 is CASSIDADTEAFF. CDR3 nucleotide sequence: TGTGCCAGTAGTATAGATGCCGACACTGAAGCTTTCTTT.

In its sample, this clone was seen once. This chain joins TRBV16 and TRBJ2-7; 9 bases map to TRBD1. Per the germline V gene, CDR1 is KGHSY and CDR2 is FQNENV. The CDR3 loop spans 16 amino acids. V lost 4 bases to trimming and J lost 5 bases; unmatched junction nucleotides: 12. CDR3 amino acids: CASSPLKGTGTDEQYF. CDR3 bases: TGTGCCAGCAGCCCCCTTAAGGGGACAGGGACTGACGAGCAGTACTTC.